This T cell receptor (beta chain) stems from a study of OX40 agonist ivuxolimab in advanced cancers. Study-wide background: Patients undergoing dose escalation presented with hepatocellular carcinoma, melanoma, renal cell or head and neck cancer. Regarding the study as a whole: Researchers did not determine the expanded peripheral T cells' antigen specificity. Partial responders dosed at 0.1-3.0 mg/kg displayed clonal expansion ranking among the lowest. Some nonresponders additionally presented with little normalized T-cell clonal expansion.

Germline-derived CDR1 and CDR2 are MGHRA and YSYEKL. CDR3 length: 13 residues. J lost 8 bases, V lost 4 bases, and 1 base had no gene match. About this clone itself: Its antigen is undetermined.

Sequencing was performed with immunoSEQ multiplex PCR; in TCRdb, only in-frame clones are kept and a portion is missing. This table holds roughly 86,000 clones, 80% to 90% found once. The source was CD4+ or CD8+ T cells sorted from blood, collected in a trial of the OX40 agonist ivuxolimab. The chain combines TRBV4-1 with TRBJ2-1, with 11 bases lining up with TRBD2. The sequence came from an adult with an advanced solid tumor such as melanoma, head and neck, liver or kidney cancer. This CDR3 reads CASSPGLADEQFF. The DNA for the CDR3 is TGCGCCAGCAGCCCGGGACTAGCGGATGAGCAGTTCTTC.